This T cell receptor (beta chain) was recovered during a study of blood T cell repertoires in COVID-19. About the research overall: Sites across the United States, Italy and Spain contributed samples from acute and convalescent COVID-19. The analysed material was cDNA or gDNA that came from T cells, B-cell-depleted T cells, or PBMCs.

Original processing notes: The assay estimated nucleated cells by amplifying reference gene primers. Clones were read by immunoSEQ multiplex PCR, and TCRdb kept only the in-frame ones, dropping some. For V, J and clone size, that table is used; D and trimming come from the DNA. The data show over 120,000 clones, just under 80% seen once. The V and J ends lost 1 base and 7 bases respectively, with 8 bases between them. Germline V gene sequence: CDR1 LNHNV, CDR2 YYDKDF (reference sequence). There are 13 residues in the CDR3. The sequenced sample consisted of peripheral blood. The genes are TRBV15 and TRBJ1-5; D is undetermined. The receptor was derived from an older woman with acute or convalescent COVID-19. In nucleotides, the CDR3 is TGTGCCACCAGCAGAGGGGGAGAACAGCCCCAGCATTTT. This codes for CATSRGGEQPQHF.